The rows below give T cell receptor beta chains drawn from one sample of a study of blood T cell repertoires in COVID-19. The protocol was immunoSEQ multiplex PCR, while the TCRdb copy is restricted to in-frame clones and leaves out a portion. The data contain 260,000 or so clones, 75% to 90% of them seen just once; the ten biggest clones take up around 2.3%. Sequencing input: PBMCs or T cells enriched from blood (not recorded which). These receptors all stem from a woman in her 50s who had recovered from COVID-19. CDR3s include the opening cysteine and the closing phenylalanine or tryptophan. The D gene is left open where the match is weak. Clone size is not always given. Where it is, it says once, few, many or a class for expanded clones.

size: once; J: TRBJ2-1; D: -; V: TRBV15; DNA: TGTGCCACCAGCAGGCAGGGTTTCAATGAGCAGTTCTTC; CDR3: CATSRQGFNEQFF
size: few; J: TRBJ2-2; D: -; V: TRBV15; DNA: TGTGCCACCAGCAGAGACCCGGCCGGGGAGCTGTTTTTT; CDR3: CATSRDPAGELFF
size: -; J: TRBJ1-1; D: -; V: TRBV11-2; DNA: TGTGCCAGCAGCTTCGGGAACACTGAAGCTTTCTTT; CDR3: CASSFGNTEAFF
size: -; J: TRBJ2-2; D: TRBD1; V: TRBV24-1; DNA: TGTGCCACCAGTGACTCCGGGACAGGGAACACCGGGGAGCTGTTTTTT; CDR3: CATSDSGTGNTGELFF
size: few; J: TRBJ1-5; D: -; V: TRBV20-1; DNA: TGCAGTGCTAGAATGCGGAGCCTACAGCATTTT; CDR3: CSARMRSLQHF
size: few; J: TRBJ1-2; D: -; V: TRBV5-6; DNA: TGTGCCAGCAGCTTGGGACAGAAATACTATGGCTACACCTTC; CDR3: CASSLGQKYYGYTF
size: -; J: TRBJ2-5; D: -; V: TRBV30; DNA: TGTGCCTGGACCCAACTAGGGGGTGAGGTGTTGGAGACCCAGTACTTC; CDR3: CAWTQLGGEVLETQYF
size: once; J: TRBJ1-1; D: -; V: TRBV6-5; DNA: TGTGCCAGTAAAACTGATCCTAACACTGAAGCTTTCTTT; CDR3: CASKTDPNTEAFF
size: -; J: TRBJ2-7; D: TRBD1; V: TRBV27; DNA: TGTGCCAGCACCTACGGACAGGGGGGCTCCTACGAGCAGTACTTC; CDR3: CASTYGQGGSYEQYF
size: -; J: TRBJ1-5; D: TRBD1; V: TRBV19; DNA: TGTGCCAGTAGTACAGACAGGGGGGATCAGCCCCAGCATTTT; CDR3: CASSTDRGDQPQHF
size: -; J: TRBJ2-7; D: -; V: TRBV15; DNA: TGTGCCACCAGCAGAGGAGGGGAGGACTACGAGCAGTACTTC; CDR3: CATSRGGEDYEQYF
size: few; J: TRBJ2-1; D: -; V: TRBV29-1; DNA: TGCAGCGTTGTATGGGGGGGCTACTACAATGAGCAGTTCTTC; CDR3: CSVVWGGYYNEQFF
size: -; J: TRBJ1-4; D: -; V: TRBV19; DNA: TGTGCCAGTAGTAGCCAGGGGACGGCTAATGAAAAACTGTTTTTT; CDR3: CASSSQGTANEKLFF
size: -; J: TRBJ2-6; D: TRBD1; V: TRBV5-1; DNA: TGCGCCAGCAGCGCGCCAGGGGGTACAAGCTCTGGGGCCAACGTCCTGACTTTC; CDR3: CASSAPGGTSSGANVLTF
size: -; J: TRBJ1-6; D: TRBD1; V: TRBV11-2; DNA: TGTGCCAGCAGCTTACCCAGGGGGCCGCTCTTT; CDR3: CASSLPRGPLF
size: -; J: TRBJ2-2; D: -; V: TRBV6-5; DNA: TGTGCCAGCCAGGGTGCCGGGGAGCTGTTTTTT; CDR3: CASQGAGELFF
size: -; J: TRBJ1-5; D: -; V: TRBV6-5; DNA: TGTGCCAGTAAGCGAGAGGGGGTCAGCAATCAGCCCCAGCATTTT; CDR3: CASKREGVSNQPQHF
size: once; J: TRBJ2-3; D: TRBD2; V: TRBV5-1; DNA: TGCGCCAGCACCCGGGGGCTAGCGGGACTCACCTCAGATACGCAGTATTTT; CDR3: CASTRGLAGLTSDTQYF
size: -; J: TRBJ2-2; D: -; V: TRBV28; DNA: TGTGCCAGCAGAAGACGGGGGAACACCGGGGAGCTGTTTTTT; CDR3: CASRRRGNTGELFF
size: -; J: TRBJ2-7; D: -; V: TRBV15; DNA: TGTGCCACCAGCAGAGATAACCGGGACATCAACTACGAGCAGTACTTC; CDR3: CATSRDNRDINYEQYF
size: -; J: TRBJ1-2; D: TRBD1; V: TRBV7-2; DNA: TGTGCCAGCAGCTTAGGGCCCCCGGGACAGGCTCATGGCTATACCTTC; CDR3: CASSLGPPGQAHGYTF
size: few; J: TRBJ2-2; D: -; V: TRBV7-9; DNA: TGTGCCAGCAGCTCGGGACTCATCTTCGGGAACACCGGGGAGCTGTTTTTT; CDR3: CASSSGLIFGNTGELFF
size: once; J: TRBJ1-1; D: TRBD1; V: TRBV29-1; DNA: TGCAGCGTTGGAGAGGGGGCTGGTAACACTGAAGCTTTCTTT; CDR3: CSVGEGAGNTEAFF
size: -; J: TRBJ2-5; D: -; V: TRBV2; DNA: TGTGCCAGCAGTGAGTCTCAAGAGACCCAGTACTTC; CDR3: CASSESQETQYF
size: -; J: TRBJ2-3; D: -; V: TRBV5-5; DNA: TGTGCCAGCAGCTTCGGGGGATTCACAGATACGCAGTATTTT; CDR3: CASSFGGFTDTQYF
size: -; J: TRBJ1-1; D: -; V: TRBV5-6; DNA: TGTGCCAGCAGCTTGGGAGGAGGGTACACTGAAGCTTTCTTT; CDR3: CASSLGGGYTEAFF
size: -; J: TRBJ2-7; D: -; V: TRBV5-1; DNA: TGCGCCAGCAGCTTGGTACGGGAACCCTACGAGCAGTACTTC; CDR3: CASSLVREPYEQYF
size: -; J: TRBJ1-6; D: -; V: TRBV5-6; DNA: TGTGCCAGCAGCTCAACCAGGGGAATTTATAATTCACCCCTCCACTTT; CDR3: CASSSTRGIYNSPLHF
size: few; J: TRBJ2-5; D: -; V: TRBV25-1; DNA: TGTGCCAGCAGTATAGTTCCCGGGGAGACCCAGTACTTC; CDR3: CASSIVPGETQYF
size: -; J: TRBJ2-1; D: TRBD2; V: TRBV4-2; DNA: TGTGCCAGCAGCCCAATAGGTAGAGGGAGGGGCTCGGATGAGCAGTTCTTC; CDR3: CASSPIGRGRGSDEQFF
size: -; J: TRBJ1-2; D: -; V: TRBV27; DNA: TGTGCCAGCAGTTACCATACAGGTTTAGGTGGCTACACCTTC; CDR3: CASSYHTGLGGYTF
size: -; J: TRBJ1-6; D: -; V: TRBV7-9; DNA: TGTGCCAGCAGCTTAGGGGCAACGAACACTTCACCCCTCCACTTT; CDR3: CASSLGATNTSPLHF
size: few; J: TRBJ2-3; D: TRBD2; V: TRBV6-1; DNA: TGTGCCAGCAGTGTGCGAGCGGGGGGGCTCACAGATACGCAGTATTTT; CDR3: CASSVRAGGLTDTQYF
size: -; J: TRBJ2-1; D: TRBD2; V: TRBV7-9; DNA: TGTGCCAGCAGCATCCCCGCAGGTGCGGGAGGACGATACAATGAGCAGTTCTTC; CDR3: CASSIPAGAGGRYNEQFF
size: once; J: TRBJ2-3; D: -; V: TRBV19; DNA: TGTGCCAGTAGTATGGAACGGGAGAGTACAGATACGCAGTATTTT; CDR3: CASSMERESTDTQYF
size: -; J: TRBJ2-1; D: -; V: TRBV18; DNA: TGTGCCAGCCAGGGACTTCGCTCATCGAATGAGCAGTTCTTC; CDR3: CASQGLRSSNEQFF
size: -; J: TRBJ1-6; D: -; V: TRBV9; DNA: TGTGCCAGCAGCGTAGCGGGGGGGCCCGGGTCACCCCTCCACTTT; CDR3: CASSVAGGPGSPLHF
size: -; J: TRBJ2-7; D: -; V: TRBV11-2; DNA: TGTGCCAGCAGCTTAGCCACAGGGCCCGAGCAGTACTTC; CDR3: CASSLATGPEQYF
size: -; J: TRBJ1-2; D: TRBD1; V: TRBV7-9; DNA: TGTGCCAGCCGACAGGGGGCTTTGGGTGGCTACACCTTC; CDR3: CASRQGALGGYTF
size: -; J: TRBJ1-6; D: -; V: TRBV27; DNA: TGTGCCAGCAGGACAGTTCATAATTCACCCCTCCACTTT; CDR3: CASRTVHNSPLHF
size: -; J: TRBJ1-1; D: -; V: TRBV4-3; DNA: TGCGCCAGCAGCCAAGGCCGGGGTGTACCAGCTTTCTTT; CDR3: CASSQGRGVPAFF
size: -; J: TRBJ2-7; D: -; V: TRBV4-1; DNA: TGCGCCAGCAGTACCGGGACTGGCGGACAGTACTTC; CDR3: CASSTGTGGQYF
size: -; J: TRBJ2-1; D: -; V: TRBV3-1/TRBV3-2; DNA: TGTGCCAGCAGCCAACGACGTACTAGTCGGTTTGACGATGAGCAGTTCTTC; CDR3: CASSQRRTSRFDDEQFF
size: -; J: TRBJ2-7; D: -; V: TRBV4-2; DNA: TGTGCCAGCAGCCAAGTCGGTGGCGAGCAGTACTTC; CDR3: CASSQVGGEQYF
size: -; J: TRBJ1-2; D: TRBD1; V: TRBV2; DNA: TGTGCCAGCAGTTGGACAGGGGACTATGGCTACACCTTC; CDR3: CASSWTGDYGYTF
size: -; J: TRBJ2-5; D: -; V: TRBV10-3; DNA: TGTGCCATCAGCGCCGACAGTAACCAAGAGACCCAGTACTTC; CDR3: CAISADSNQETQYF